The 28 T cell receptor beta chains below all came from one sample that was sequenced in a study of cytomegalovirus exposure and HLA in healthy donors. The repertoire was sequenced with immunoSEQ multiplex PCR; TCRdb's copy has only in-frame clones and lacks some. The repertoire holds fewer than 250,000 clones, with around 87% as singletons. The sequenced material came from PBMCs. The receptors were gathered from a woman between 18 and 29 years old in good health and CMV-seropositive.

CDR3 coding DNA: TGTGCCAGCAGCCTACTGGGGAGTAGCTCCTACAATGAGCAGTTCTTC. This sequence encodes CASSLLGSSSYNEQFF. This rearrangement joins TRBV9 to TRBJ2-1; the D gene is possibly TRBD2 (5 bases). This CDR3 comprises 16 residues. The germline V and J ends were trimmed by 4 bases and 0 bases, with 14 bases remaining between them. From germline, CDR1 is SGDLS and CDR2 YYNGEE.

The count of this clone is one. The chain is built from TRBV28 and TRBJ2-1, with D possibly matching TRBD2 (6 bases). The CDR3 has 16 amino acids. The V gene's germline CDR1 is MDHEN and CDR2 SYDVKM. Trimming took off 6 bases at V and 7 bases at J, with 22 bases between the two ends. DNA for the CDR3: TGTGCCAGCAGCAACCCACGGGAGATACTAGGGAATGAGCAGTTCTTC. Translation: CASSNPREILGNEQFF.

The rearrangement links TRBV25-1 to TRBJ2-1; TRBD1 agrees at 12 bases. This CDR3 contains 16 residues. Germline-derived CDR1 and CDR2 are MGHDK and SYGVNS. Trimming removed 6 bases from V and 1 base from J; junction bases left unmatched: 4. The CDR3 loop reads CASRGDRGPSYNEQFF. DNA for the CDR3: TGTGCCAGCAGGGGGGACAGGGGGCCGTCCTACAATGAGCAGTTCTTC.

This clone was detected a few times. The CDR3 DNA sequence: TGTGCCAGCAGCTTCGGGGGGACTGAAGCTTTCTTT. It is translated as CASSFGGTEAFF. The chain carries TRBV5-4 and TRBJ1-1; perhaps TRBD1 as D (5 bases). Trimming pared 2 bases from V and 5 bases from J, leaving 7 bases between. Germline V lookup: CDR1 SGHNT, CDR2 YYREEE (reference sequence). This CDR3 is 12 amino acids long.

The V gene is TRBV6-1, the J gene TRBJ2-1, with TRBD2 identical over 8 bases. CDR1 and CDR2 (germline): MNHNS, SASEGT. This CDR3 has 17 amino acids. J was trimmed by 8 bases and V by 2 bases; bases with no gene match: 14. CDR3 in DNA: TGTGCCAGCAGTGAAAAGATGGGGCGGGAGGATAGCTATGAGCAGTTCTTC. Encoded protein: CASSEKMGREDSYEQFF.

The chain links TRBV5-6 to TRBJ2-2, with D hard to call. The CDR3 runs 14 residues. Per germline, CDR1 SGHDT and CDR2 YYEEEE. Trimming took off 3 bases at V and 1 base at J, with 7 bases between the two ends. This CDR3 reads CASSSLLNTGELFF. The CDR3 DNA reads TGTGCCAGCAGCTCCCTTTTGAACACCGGGGAGCTGTTTTTT.

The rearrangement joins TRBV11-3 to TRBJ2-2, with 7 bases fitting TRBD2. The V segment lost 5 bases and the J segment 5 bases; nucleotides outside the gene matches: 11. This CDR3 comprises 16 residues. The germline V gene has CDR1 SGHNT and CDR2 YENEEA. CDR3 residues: CASSLWGGDKTGELFF. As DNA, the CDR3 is TGTGCCAGCAGCCTATGGGGAGGGGATAAGACCGGGGAGCTGTTTTTT.

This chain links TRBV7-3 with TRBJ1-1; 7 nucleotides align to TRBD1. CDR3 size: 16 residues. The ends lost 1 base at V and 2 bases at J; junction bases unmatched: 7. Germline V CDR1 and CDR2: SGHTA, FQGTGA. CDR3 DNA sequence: TGTGCCAGCAGCTTAAAAGGGGACAGAACAAACACTGAAGCTTTCTTT. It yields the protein CASSLKGDRTNTEAFF.

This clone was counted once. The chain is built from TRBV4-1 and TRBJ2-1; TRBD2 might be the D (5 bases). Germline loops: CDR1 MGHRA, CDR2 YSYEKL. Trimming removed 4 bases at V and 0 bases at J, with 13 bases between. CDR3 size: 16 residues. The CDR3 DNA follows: TGCGCCAGCAGCCCCTTAGCGAAGAGCTCCTACAATGAGCAGTTCTTC. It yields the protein CASSPLAKSSYNEQFF.

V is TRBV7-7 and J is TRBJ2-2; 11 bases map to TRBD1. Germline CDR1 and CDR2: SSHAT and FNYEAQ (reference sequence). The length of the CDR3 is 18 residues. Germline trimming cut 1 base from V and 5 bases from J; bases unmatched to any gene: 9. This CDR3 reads CASSLGPDRGRRTGELFF. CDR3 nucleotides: TGTGCCAGCAGCTTAGGCCCGGACAGGGGGCGCCGGACCGGGGAGCTGTTTTTT.

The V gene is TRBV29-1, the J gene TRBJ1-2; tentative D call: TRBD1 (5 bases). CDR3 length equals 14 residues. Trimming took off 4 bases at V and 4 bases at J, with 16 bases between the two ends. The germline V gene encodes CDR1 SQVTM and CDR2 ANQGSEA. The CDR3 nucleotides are TGCAGCGTTGTTCTGGGGACTCAAACCTATGGCTACACCTTC. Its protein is CSVVLGTQTYGYTF.

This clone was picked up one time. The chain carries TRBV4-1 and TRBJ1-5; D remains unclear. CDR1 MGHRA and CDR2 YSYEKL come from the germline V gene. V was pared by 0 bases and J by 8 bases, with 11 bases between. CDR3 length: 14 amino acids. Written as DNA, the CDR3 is TGCGCCAGCAGCCAAGAAGGACTCCTTGAGCCCCAGCATTTT. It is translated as CASSQEGLLEPQHF.

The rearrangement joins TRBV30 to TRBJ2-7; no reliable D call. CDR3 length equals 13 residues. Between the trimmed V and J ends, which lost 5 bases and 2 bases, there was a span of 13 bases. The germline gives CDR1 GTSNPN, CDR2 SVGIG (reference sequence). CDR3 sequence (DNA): TGTGCCTGGGGAGTGGAGCCCCCCTACGAGCAGTACTTC. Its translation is CAWGVEPPYEQYF.

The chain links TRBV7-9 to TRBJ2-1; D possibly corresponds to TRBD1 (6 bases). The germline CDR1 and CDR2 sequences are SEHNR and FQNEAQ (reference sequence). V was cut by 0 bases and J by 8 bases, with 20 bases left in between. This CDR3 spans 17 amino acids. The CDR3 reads CASSLAQGRGQPHEQFF. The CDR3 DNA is TGTGCCAGCAGCTTAGCCCAGGGCAGGGGTCAGCCACATGAGCAGTTCTTC. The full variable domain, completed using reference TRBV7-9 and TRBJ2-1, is DTGVSQNPRHKITKRGQNVTFRCDPISEHNRLYWYRQTLGQGPEFLTYFQNEAQLEKSRLLSDRFSAERPKGSFSTLEIQRTEQGDSAMYLCASSLAQGRGQPHEQFFGPGTRLTVL.

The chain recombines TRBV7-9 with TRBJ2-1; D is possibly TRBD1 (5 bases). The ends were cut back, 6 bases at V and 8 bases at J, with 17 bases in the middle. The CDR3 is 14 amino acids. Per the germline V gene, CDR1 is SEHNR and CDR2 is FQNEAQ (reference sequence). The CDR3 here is CASRRGLVGYEQFF. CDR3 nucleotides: TGTGCCAGCAGAAGGGGATTGGTAGGCTATGAGCAGTTCTTC. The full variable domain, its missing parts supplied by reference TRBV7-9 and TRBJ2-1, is DTGVSQNPRHKITKRGQNVTFRCDPISEHNRLYWYRQTLGQGPEFLTYFQNEAQLEKSRLLSDRFSAERPKGSFSTLEIQRTEQGDSAMYLCASRRGLVGYEQFFGPGTRLTVL.

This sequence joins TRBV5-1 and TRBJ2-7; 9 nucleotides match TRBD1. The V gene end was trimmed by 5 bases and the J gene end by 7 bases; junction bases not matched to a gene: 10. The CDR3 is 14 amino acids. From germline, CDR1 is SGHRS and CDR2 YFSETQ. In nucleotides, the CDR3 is TGCGCCAGCAGTTCCGGGACAGGGACTCGAGAGCAGTACTTC. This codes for CASSSGTGTREQYF. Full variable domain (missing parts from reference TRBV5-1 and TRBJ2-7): KAGVTQTPRYLIKTRGQQVTLSCSPISGHRSVSWYQQTPGQGLQFLFEYFSETQRNKGNFPGRFSGRQFSNSRSEMNVSTLELGDSALYLCASSSGTGTREQYFGPGTRLTVT.

Written as DNA, the CDR3 is TGTGCCAGCAGTGGCCGGACAACGGGGGACGAGCAGTACTTC. This gives the protein CASSGRTTGDEQYF. The V gene is TRBV27, the J gene TRBJ2-7, with D perhaps TRBD2 (6 bases). The CDR3 totals 14 residues. The V and J ends lost 5 bases and 5 bases respectively, with 16 bases between them. The germline V gene has CDR1 MNHEY and CDR2 SMNVEV (reference sequence).

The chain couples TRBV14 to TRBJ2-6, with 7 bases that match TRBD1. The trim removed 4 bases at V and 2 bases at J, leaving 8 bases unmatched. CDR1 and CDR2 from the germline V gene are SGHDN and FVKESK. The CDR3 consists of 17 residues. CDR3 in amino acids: CASSLTGWGTGANVLTF. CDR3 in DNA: TGTGCCAGCAGCCTGACAGGGTGGGGTACTGGGGCCAACGTCCTGACTTTC.

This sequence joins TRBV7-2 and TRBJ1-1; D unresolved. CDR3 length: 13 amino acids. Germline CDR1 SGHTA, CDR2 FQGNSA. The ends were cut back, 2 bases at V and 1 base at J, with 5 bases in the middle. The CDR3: CASSLMRNTEAFF. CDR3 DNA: TGTGCCAGCAGCTTAATGAGGAACACTGAAGCTTTCTTT. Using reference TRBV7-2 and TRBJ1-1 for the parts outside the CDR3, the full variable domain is GAGVSQSPSNKVTEKGKDVELRCDPISGHTALYWYRQSLGQGLEFLIYFQGNSAPDKSGLPSDRFSAERTGGSVSTLTIQRTQQEDSAVYLCASSLMRNTEAFFGQGTRLTVV.

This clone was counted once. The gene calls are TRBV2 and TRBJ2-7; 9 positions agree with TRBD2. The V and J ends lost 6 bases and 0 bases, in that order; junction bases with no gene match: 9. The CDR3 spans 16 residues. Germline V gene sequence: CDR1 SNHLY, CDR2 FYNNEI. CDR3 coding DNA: TGTGCCAGCAGCGCTGGACTAGCGAAGAGCTCCTACGAGCAGTACTTC. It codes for CASSAGLAKSSYEQYF.

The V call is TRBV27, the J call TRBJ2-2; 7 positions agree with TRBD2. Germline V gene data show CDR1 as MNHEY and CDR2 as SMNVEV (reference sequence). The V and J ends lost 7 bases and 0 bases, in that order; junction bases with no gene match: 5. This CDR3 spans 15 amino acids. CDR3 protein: CASKWDYTNTGELFF. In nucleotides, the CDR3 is TGTGCCAGCAAGTGGGACTACACGAACACCGGGGAGCTGTTTTTT.

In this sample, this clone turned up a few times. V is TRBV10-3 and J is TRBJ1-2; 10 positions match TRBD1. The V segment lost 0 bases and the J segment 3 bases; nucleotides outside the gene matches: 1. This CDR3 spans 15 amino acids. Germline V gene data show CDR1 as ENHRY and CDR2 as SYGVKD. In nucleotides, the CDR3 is TGTGCCATCAGTGAGTCGACAGGGGGCTACTATGGCTACACCTTC. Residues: CAISESTGGYYGYTF.

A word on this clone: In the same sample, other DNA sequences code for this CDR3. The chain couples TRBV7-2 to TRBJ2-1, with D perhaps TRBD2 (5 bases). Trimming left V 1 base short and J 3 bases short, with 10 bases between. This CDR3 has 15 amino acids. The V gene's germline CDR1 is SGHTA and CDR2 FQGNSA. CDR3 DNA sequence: TGTGCCAGCAGCTTAGTGGCGGGTAGCTACAATGAGCAGTTCTTC. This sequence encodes CASSLVAGSYNEQFF. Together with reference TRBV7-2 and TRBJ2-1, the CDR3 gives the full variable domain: GAGVSQSPSNKVTEKGKDVELRCDPISGHTALYWYRQSLGQGLEFLIYFQGNSAPDKSGLPSDRFSAERTGGSVSTLTIQRTQQEDSAVYLCASSLVAGSYNEQFFGPGTRLTVL.

The CDR3 region has the DNA TGTGCCAGCAGCTCGACAGGGGCAAATCAGCCCCAGCATTTT. This gives the protein CASSSTGANQPQHF. The J gene is TRBJ1-5, the V gene TRBV11-2, with 8 bases that match TRBD1. Germline CDR1 is SGHAT and CDR2 is FQNNGV. The trim removed 4 bases at V and 4 bases at J, leaving 3 bases unmatched. CDR3 length equals 14 residues.

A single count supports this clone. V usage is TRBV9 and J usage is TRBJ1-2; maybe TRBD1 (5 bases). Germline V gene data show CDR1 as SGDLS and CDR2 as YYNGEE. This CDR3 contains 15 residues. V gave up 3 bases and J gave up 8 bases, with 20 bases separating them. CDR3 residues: CASSARPETVPGYTF. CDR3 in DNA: TGTGCCAGCAGCGCCCGGCCCGAGACAGTACCCGGCTACACCTTC.

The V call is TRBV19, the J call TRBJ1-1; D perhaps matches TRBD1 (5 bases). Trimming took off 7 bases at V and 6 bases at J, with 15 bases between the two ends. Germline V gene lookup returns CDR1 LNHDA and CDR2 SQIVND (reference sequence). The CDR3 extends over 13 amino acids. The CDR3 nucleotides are TGTGCCAGTATTGGGGAGGGACCTTCTGAAGCTTTCTTT. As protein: CASIGEGPSEAFF.

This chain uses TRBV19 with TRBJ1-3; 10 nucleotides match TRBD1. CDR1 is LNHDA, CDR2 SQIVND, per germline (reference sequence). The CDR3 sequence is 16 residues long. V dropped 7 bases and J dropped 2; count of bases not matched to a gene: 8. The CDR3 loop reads CASNKPGQGTGNTIYF. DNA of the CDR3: TGTGCCAGTAACAAGCCGGGACAGGGGACTGGAAACACCATATATTTT.

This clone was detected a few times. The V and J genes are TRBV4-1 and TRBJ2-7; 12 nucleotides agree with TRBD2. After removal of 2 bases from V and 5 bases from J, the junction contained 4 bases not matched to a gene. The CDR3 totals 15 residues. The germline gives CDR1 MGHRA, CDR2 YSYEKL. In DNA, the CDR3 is TGCGCCAGCAGCCAAACCCTAGCGGGAGGGGACGAGCAGTACTTC. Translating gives CASSQTLAGGDEQYF.